These 10 T cell receptor beta chains came from one sample sequenced in a study of blood T cell repertoires in COVID-19. Generated by immunoSEQ multiplex PCR, the TCRdb table keeps only in-frame clones and is missing some. The sample has fewer than 20,000 clones; roughly 88% are singletons. Sequences were obtained from peripheral blood. The source is a human donor in a cohort sampled during active COVID-19.

The V gene is TRBV29-1, the J gene TRBJ1-1; TRBD1 matches 9 bases. CDR1 is SQVTM and CDR2 is ANQGSEA in the germline V gene. The trim removed 8 bases at V and 4 bases at J, leaving 14 bases unmatched. The CDR3 runs to 15 residues. The CDR3 spells CSSIRGTGKGTEAFF. The CDR3 coding sequence is TGCAGCTCCATAAGGGGGACAGGGAAGGGCACTGAAGCTTTCTTT.

The gene calls are TRBV10-2 and TRBJ2-2, with 8 bases lining up with TRBD1. Germline V gene lookup returns CDR1 WSHSY and CDR2 SAAADI. Trimming removed 7 bases from V and 6 bases from J; junction bases left unmatched: 7. The CDR3 totals 14 residues. The CDR3 DNA is TGCGCCAGCACGAGGACAGGGAAGGCCGGGGAGCTGTTTTTT. Amino acid sequence: CASTRTGKAGELFF.

The V call is TRBV10-2, the J call TRBJ1-1; TRBD1 matches at 9 bases. The CDR3 consists of 12 residues. V trimming: 8 bases; J trimming: 7 bases; junction bases outside the gene matches: 5. Germline V gene lookup returns CDR1 WSHSY and CDR2 SAAADI. The CDR3 region is CASGTGGIEAFF. Here the CDR3 DNA reads TGCGCCAGCGGAACAGGGGGCATTGAAGCTTTCTTT.

V gene TRBV12-3 or TRBV12-4 combines with J gene TRBJ2-7; D unresolved. V was trimmed by 6 bases and J by 6 bases, leaving 15 bases between them. This CDR3 spans 13 amino acids. As DNA, the CDR3 is TGTGCCAGCAGCCTAAAAACGAGGAGCGAGCAGTACTTC. Translated, it gives CASSLKTRSEQYF.

J is TRBJ2-1 and V is TRBV4-1; 10 bases are shared with TRBD2. The CDR3 covers 16 residues. Germline lookup yields CDR1 MGHRA and CDR2 YSYEKL. V was clipped by 4 bases and J by 8 bases; unmatched bases: 11. The CDR3 DNA reads TGCGCCAGCAGCCGGGACATACTAGCGGGAAGGGATGAGCAGTTCTTC. Amino acids: CASSRDILAGRDEQFF.

This clone showed up just a few times. V and J are TRBV28 and TRBJ2-3; TRBD2 aligns across 11 bases. The CDR3 is 15 residues long. Germline lookup yields CDR1 MDHEN and CDR2 SYDVKM. V gave up 5 bases and J gave up 5 bases; unmatched junction bases: 6. CDR3 residues: CASSVAGGAEDTQYF. The CDR3 DNA reads as TGTGCCAGCAGTGTAGCGGGAGGGGCGGAAGATACGCAGTATTTT. The full variable domain, rest sourced from reference TRBV28 and TRBJ2-3, is DVKVTQSSRYLVKRTGEKVFLECVQDMDHENMFWYRQDPGLGLRLIYFSYDVKMKEKGDIPEGYSVSREKKERFSLILESASTNQTSMYLCASSVAGGAEDTQYFGPGTRLTVL.

The count of this clone is one. This rearrangement joins TRBV5-6 to TRBJ2-5; D is unresolved. V gave up 4 bases and J gave up 1 base, with 11 bases separating them. CDR1 and CDR2 from the germline V gene are SGHDT and YYEEEE. This CDR3 has 14 residues. CDR3 DNA sequence: TGTGCCAGCAGCCCGGTGGGCAGCCAAGAGACCCAGTACTTC. Translation gives CASSPVGSQETQYF.

This clone was recorded once. V gene TRBV19 combines with J gene TRBJ1-1; D call uncertain. The CDR3 is made up of 13 amino acids. The germline V gene has CDR1 LNHDA and CDR2 SQIVND (reference sequence). Trimming removed 5 bases at V and 7 bases at J, with 14 bases between. In DNA form, the CDR3 reads TGTGCCAGTAGTGCCAAGGCAGGTATTGAAGCTTTCTTT. Translation: CASSAKAGIEAFF. The whole variable domain, filled in from reference TRBV19 and TRBJ1-1, reads DGGITQSPKYLFRKEGQNVTLSCEQNLNHDAMYWYRQDPGQGLRLIYYSQIVNDFQKGDIAEGYSVSREKKESFPLTVTSAQKNPTAFYLCASSAKAGIEAFFGQGTRLTVV.

The V call is TRBV24-1, the J call TRBJ2-5; the match to TRBD1 covers 7 bases. J gave up 1 base and V 4 bases, and 2 bases lay outside the gene matches. This CDR3 comprises 14 residues. Germline loops: CDR1 KGHDR, CDR2 SFDVKD. Here the CDR3 reads CATSDNRGQETQYF. CDR3 DNA: TGTGCCACCAGTGACAACAGGGGCCAAGAGACCCAGTACTTC.

V gene TRBV4-1 combines with J gene TRBJ2-3; perhaps TRBD2 as D (5 bases). This CDR3 has 16 residues. Germline V CDR1 and CDR2: MGHRA, YSYEKL. Trimming took 0 bases from V and 2 from J, leaving 12 bases between them. The CDR3 sequence: CASSQETGLITDTQYF. The CDR3 nucleotides are TGCGCCAGCAGCCAAGAGACCGGACTGATCACAGATACGCAGTATTTT.